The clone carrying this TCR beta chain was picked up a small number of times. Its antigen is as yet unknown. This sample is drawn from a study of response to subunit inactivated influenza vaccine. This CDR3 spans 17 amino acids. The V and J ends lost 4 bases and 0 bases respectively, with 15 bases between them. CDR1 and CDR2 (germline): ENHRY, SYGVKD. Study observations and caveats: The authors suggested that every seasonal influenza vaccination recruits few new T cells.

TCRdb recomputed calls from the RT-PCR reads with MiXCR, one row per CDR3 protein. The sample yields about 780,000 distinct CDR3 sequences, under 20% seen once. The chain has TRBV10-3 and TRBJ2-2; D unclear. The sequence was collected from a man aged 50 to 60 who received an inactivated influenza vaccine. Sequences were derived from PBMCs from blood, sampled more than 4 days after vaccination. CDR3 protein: CAISVIAFQANTGELFF. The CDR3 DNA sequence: TGTGCCATCAGTGTCATCGCCTTCCAGGCGAACACCGGGGAGCTGTTTTTT.